This T cell receptor beta chain was sequenced in a study of identical twins (dated by TCRdb to the mid-2010s). For the wider study: To test whether fetal clonotypes persist, the study used deep sequencing on TCR alpha and beta repertoires from monozygotic twins, unrelated adults of various ages, and cord blood. Replicate twin experiments were performed at different times using different library preparation protocols to rule out contamination.

What the study reported, not specific to this receptor: In monozygotic twins, recombination models systematically underestimated out-of-frame TCR alpha sharing, but the models matched the sharing seen between unrelated individuals. Invariant T cells such as MAIT and iNKT could partly confound zero-insertion analyses, though diverse VJ usage argued against this for most clonotypes. Conclusions relied on cross-sectional statistical analysis, since the same donors could not be followed over many years. Compared with coincidental sharing between unrelated individuals, out-of-frame TCR alpha sequences shared between twins had an excess of sequences with low generation probability. Fewer insertions were carried by abundant cord blood beta clonotypes, a similar but weaker trend appeared in young adult naive repertoires, and no such trend appeared in memory repertoires. The excess sharing between twins in beta out-of-frame sequences was weaker because fewer shared sequences reduced the signal-to-noise ratio.

Worth noting for this clonotype: The antigen it recognizes is unknown. Within one base of it there is no much larger clone, and no base qualities were kept.

The CDR3 measures 15 amino acids from cysteine to phenylalanine. Of all the DNA, just the CDR3 is kept, 45 bases in frame from base 1. Clipping removes 4 bases from V and 6 bases from J, with 8 as the unmatched junction base count. CDR1 and CDR2, per the germline V gene, are MDHEN and SYDVKM. Only healthy Caucasian donors were included. The researchers also sequenced three unrelated adults who were not twins: a male aged 18 to 30, a male aged 50 to 60, and a female aged 50 to 60. Using Miltenyi CD45RO+ enrichment and human naive T-cell isolation kits, memory (CD45RO+) and naive T cells were isolated from PBMC. Libraries were made using 5' RACE. Sequenced on an Illumina HiSeq 2000. Template switching introduced a universal primer binding site; the final cDNA contained a unique molecular identifier, enabling accurate counting of TCR cDNA molecules. Specific primers in the conserved constant-segment region were used to synthesize first-strand cDNA for TCR alpha and beta chains. To control for contamination, every cDNA library was double barcoded, receiving both a SMART-Mk sample barcode and Illumina barcodes. TruSeq adapter sequences, together with Illumina sample barcodes, were added in two successive PCR steps. Sequencing of the TCR alpha and beta cDNA libraries was done on the Illumina HiSeq platform using custom primers. In the paper's pipeline: MiGEC processed the raw reads to extract unique molecular identifiers, while MiXCR was used to determine the CDR3 positions. Recombination models were inferred per individual with the repgenHMM and IGoR tools using an EM algorithm. Shared clonotype analysis was performed with the tcR package in R, normalizing sharing by the product of cloneset sizes. Out-of-frame nonproductive sequences were analyzed to study raw recombination free of thymic and clonal selection effects. The public reads were quality trimmed at Q25 with fastp and then assembled into clones with MiXCR by TCRdb, keeping productive beta chains. Entries are consolidated by CDR3 protein sequence, retaining the most common genes and DNA. Here the V and J calls rest on TCRdb's processing, not on the authors' analysis. Across this sample there are a few hundred thousand distinct CDR3 sequences, with about 18% seen only once. Clones ranked in the top ten supply roughly an eighth of the sample.

The receptor chain draws on TRBV28 and TRBJ2-1; TRBD2 matches 8 bases in the middle. Sequenced input: naive T cells sorted from blood. The cell subset or site label corresponds to: cells isolated with a human naive T-cell isolation kit. This clonotype was obtained from a middle-aged man in good health. The DNA is as follows: TGTGCCAGCAGTTCACCGGGACTAGTAGGCAATGAGCAGTTCTTC. It specifies CASSSPGLVGNEQFF.